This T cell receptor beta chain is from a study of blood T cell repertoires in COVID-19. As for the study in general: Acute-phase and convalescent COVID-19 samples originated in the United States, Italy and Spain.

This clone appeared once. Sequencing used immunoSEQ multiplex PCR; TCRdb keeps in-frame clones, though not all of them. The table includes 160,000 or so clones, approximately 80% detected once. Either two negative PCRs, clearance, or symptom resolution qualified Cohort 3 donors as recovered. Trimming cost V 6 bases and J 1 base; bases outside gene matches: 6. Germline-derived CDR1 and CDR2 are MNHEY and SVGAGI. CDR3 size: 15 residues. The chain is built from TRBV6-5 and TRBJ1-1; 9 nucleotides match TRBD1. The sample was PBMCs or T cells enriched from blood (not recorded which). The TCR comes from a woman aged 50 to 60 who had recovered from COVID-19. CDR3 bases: TGTGCCAGCAGGAACAGGGGGCAGGGGAACACTGAAGCTTTCTTT. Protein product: CASRNRGQGNTEAFF.